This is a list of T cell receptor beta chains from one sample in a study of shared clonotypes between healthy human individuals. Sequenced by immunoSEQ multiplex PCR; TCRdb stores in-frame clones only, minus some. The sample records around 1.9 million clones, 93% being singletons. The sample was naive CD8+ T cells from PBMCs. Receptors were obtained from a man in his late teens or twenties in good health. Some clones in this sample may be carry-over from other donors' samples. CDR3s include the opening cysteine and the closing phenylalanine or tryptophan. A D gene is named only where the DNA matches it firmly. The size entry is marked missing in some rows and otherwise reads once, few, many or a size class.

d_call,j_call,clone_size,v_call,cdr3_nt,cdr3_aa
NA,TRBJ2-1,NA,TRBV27,TGTGCCAGCAGCCCCGGGACGAATTACAATGAGCAGTTCTTC,CASSPGTNYNEQFF
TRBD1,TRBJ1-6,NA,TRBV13,TGTGCCAGCAGCTTAAGCCCAGGGGGAGACTTCTATAATTCACCCCTCCACTTT,CASSLSPGGDFYNSPLHF
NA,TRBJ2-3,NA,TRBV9,TGTGCCAGCAGCGTAGAGGTGGGGGCGATGTTTGGTACGCAGTATTTT,CASSVEVGAMFGTQYF
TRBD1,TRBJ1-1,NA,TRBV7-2,TGTGCCAGCAGCTTAGTCTCGGGGGCAGGGGGGTACGTGAACACTGAAGCTTTCTTT,CASSLVSGAGGYVNTEAFF
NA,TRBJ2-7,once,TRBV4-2,TGTGCCAGCAGCCAAGATTCACCGTGGACAGAAACAACCTACGAGCAGTACTTC,CASSQDSPWTETTYEQYF
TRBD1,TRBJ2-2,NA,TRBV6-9,TGTGCCAGCAGTTCCTCGGCAGGGGGCACCGGGGAGCTGTTTTTT,CASSSSAGGTGELFF
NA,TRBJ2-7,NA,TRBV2,TGTGCCAGCGGCAGGACAGATTTACCGCCCTCCTACGAGCAGTACTTC,CASGRTDLPPSYEQYF
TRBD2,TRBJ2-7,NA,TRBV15,TGTGCCACCTCCGGGACTACCCACGAGCAGTACTTC,CATSGTTHEQYF
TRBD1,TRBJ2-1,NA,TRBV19,TGTGCCACCAAACTCGGGACAGGAAACAATGAGCAGTTCTTC,CATKLGTGNNEQFF
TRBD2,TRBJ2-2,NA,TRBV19,TGTGCCAGTAGCTTCGGGAGGGGAGAGGTCACCGGGGAGCTGTTTTTT,CASSFGRGEVTGELFF
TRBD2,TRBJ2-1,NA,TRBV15,TGTGCCACCAGCATAAGCGGGAGCAATGAGCAGTTCTTC,CATSISGSNEQFF
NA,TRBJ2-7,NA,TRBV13,TGTGCCAGCAGCTTATTGGAGGGCGGCGAGCAGTACTTC,CASSLLEGGEQYF
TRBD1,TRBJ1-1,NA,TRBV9,TGTGCCAGCAGCCCGTGGACAGGCTTGAACACTGAAGCTTTCTTT,CASSPWTGLNTEAFF
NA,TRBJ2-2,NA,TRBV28,TGTGCCAGCAGTTTATGGGGTGAAACCGGGGAGCTGTTTTTT,CASSLWGETGELFF
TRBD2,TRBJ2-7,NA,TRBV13,TGTGCCAGCAGCTTAGGCGGAAGCGGGATCTACGAGCAGTACTTC,CASSLGGSGIYEQYF